This paragraph reports one TCR beta chain. The data were produced by immunoSEQ multiplex PCR, yet TCRdb's version contains in-frame clones alone and is incomplete. The sample contains tens of thousands of clones, around 84% of which appear only once. Germline V CDR1 and CDR2: SGDLS, YYNGEE. This CDR3 has 15 residues. The V end was cut by 4 bases, the J end by 1 base, with 12 bases between. These data are taken from a study of control samples from healthy donors and cancer patients. The receptor's source is a man between 65 and 80 years old with lung cancer. The chain has TRBV9 and TRBJ1-3; D gene unclear. Material for sequencing was PBMCs. In DNA, the CDR3 is TGTGCCAGCAGCCCGAGCTGGGTTTCTGGAAACACCATATATTTT. Amino acids: CASSPSWVSGNTIYF.